This entry is about one T cell receptor (beta chain). The antigen remains unidentified. The sample comes from a study of radiotherapy plus CTLA-4 blockade in lung cancer. General study results and limits: There was expansion of tumor-derived TCR clones in blood after radiotherapy plus ipilimumab. Reports state that early shifts in blood T cell clones, with interferon-beta, best predicted response.

Trimming took 8 bases from V and 0 from J; bases not matched to a gene: 12. CDR1 MNHEY and CDR2 SMNVEV come from the germline V gene (reference sequence). The CDR3 sequence is 16 residues long. The repertoire was sequenced with immunoSEQ multiplex PCR; TCRdb's copy has only in-frame clones and lacks some. Among 83,000 or so clones listed, roughly 80% were seen once. This sample comprised peripheral blood, obtained from a patient treated with radiotherapy plus ipilimumab. The origin of this receptor is a human donor with non-small cell lung cancer who had stable disease on radiotherapy plus ipilimumab. The chain carries TRBV27 and TRBJ2-5; 7 positions agree with TRBD1. The CDR3 loop is CASSKGWGQNQETQYF. DNA for the CDR3: TGTGCCAGCTCGAAGGGTTGGGGACAGAACCAAGAGACCCAGTACTTC.